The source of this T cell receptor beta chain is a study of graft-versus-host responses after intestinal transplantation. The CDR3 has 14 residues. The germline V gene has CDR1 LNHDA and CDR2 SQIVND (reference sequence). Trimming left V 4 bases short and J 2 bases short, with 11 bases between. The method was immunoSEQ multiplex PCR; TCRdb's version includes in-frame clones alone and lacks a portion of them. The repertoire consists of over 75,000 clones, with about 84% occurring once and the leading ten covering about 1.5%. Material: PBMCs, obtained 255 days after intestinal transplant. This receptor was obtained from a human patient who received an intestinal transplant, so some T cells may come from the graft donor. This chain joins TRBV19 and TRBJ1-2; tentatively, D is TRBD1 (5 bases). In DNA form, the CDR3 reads TGTGCCAGTAGTACGCAGGGAGGAAACTATGGCTACACCTTC. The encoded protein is CASSTQGGNYGYTF.